Listed below are T cell receptor beta chains from one sample, sequenced in a study of early T cells in non-severe SARS-CoV-2 infection. TCRdb re-analysed the 5' RACE reads in MiXCR, keeping a single row per CDR3 protein. The sample has some 50,000 distinct CDR3 sequences; 8% to 13% are singletons. The specimen was whole blood. Receptors originate from an adult who was a healthcare worker with PCR-confirmed SARS-CoV-2 infection or an uninfected control (not recorded which). The CDR3 runs from the conserved cysteine through the conserved F or W. A D gene is named only where the DNA matches it firmly. Size tells how often a clone was seen (once, few, many) or the class of an expanded clone, and some rows leave it out.

.,TRBD2,TRBV2,TRBJ2-1,CASSDRLAGEQFF,TGTGCCAGCAGTGACCGACTAGCGGGGGAGCAGTTCTTC
many,.,TRBV6-2/TRBV6-3,TRBJ2-3,CASSYSEMDTQYF,TGTGCCAGCAGTTACTCCGAGATGGATACGCAGTATTTT
.,.,TRBV20-1,TRBJ1-2,CSASDRHYGYTF,TGCAGTGCTTCGGACAGACACTATGGCTACACCTTC
.,TRBD2,TRBV18,TRBJ2-1,CASSLIAGGPGNEQFF,TGTGCCAGCTCACTCATAGCGGGAGGGCCAGGCAATGAGCAGTTCTTC
many,.,TRBV18,TRBJ2-7,CASSPIPGSSYEQYF,TGTGCCAGCTCACCAATCCCAGGCAGCTCCTACGAGCAGTACTTC
.,TRBD1,TRBV6-6,TRBJ2-7,CASVVETGVYEQYF,TGTGCCAGCGTAGTTGAGACAGGGGTTTACGAGCAGTACTTC
many,.,TRBV7-8,TRBJ2-5,CASSLPTGTGETQYF,TGTGCCAGCAGCTTACCTACAGGGACTGGGGAGACCCAGTACTTC
few,.,TRBV20-1,TRBJ1-1,CSARADPYTEAFF,TGCAGTGCTAGAGCGGACCCTTACACTGAAGCTTTCTTT
few,TRBD1,TRBV20-1,TRBJ1-6,CSATRDRGNSPLHF,TGCAGTGCCACCCGGGACAGGGGGAATTCACCCCTCCACTTT
many,.,TRBV9,TRBJ2-7,CASSVRQDAYEQYF,TGTGCCAGCAGCGTCCGACAGGATGCCTACGAGCAGTACTTC
.,.,TRBV25-1,TRBJ2-1,CASSLFSELGDEQFF,TGTGCCAGCAGCCTCTTCAGTGAGCTAGGCGATGAGCAGTTCTTC
few,TRBD2,TRBV5-1,TRBJ2-3,CASSPKLAASTDTQYF,TGCGCCAGCAGCCCGAAACTAGCGGCTAGCACAGATACGCAGTATTTT
.,.,TRBV24-1,TRBJ2-7,CATSDLRQGGEQYF,TGTGCCACCAGTGATTTGAGGCAGGGTGGCGAGCAGTACTTC
.,.,TRBV20-1,TRBJ1-1,CSAEGRPGGTGEAFF,TGCAGTGCAGAAGGAAGGCCGGGGGGTACGGGCGAAGCTTTCTTT
many,TRBD2,TRBV7-6,TRBJ2-1,CASSLAAGGPFEQFF,TGTGCCAGCAGCTTAGCAGCGGGGGGGCCTTTTGAGCAGTTCTTC
.,TRBD1,TRBV6-1,TRBJ2-2,CASTRGLNGELFF,TGTGCCAGCACCAGGGGGCTTAACGGGGAGCTGTTTTTT
many,.,TRBV5-1,TRBJ1-3,CASSPGGQGTGNTIYF,TGCGCCAGCAGCCCTGGAGGTCAGGGAACTGGAAACACCATATATTTT
.,.,TRBV11-1,TRBJ2-1,CASSLRYQRNEQFF,TGTGCCAGCAGCTTACGTTACCAACGGAATGAGCAGTTCTTC
many,.,TRBV7-8,TRBJ1-2,CASSQGPANYGYTF,TGTGCCAGCAGCCAGGGGCCCGCTAACTATGGCTACACCTTC
many,.,TRBV9,TRBJ1-2,CASSETAPYDYTF,TGTGCCAGCAGCGAGACAGCCCCCTATGACTACACCTTC
many,.,TRBV12-3/TRBV12-4,TRBJ2-3,CASSQGTDTQYF,TGTGCCAGCAGCCAAGGGACAGATACGCAGTATTTT
many,.,TRBV6-1,TRBJ2-3,CASRENTQYF,TGTGCCAGCAGGGAAAATACGCAGTATTTT
few,.,TRBV29-1,TRBJ2-7,CSVEGGQGPLYEQYF,TGCAGCGTTGAAGGGGGTCAGGGGCCTCTCTACGAGCAGTACTTC
.,.,TRBV25-1,TRBJ2-3,CASSDSPGRSTDTQYF,TGTGCCAGCAGTGATTCGCCGGGGCGATCCACAGATACGCAGTATTTT
.,TRBD2,TRBV5-1,TRBJ2-2,CASSVGRIAGSTGELFF,TGCGCCAGCAGCGTAGGTCGCATAGCGGGAAGCACCGGGGAGCTGTTTTTT
few,.,TRBV20-1,TRBJ2-3,CSAHGGTDTQYF,TGCAGTGCTCACGGGGGCACAGATACGCAGTATTTT
.,TRBD2,TRBV3-1,TRBJ2-7,CASSQRGGEQYF,TGTGCCAGCAGCCAGAGGGGAGGGGAGCAGTACTTC
few,.,TRBV20-1,TRBJ2-1,CSARALGGQFESYNEQFF,TGCAGTGCTAGAGCCCTAGGAGGCCAATTCGAGTCCTACAATGAGCAGTTCTTC
few,.,TRBV4-2,TRBJ2-5,CASSQDQGQETQYF,TGTGCCAGCAGCCAAGATCAGGGCCAAGAGACCCAGTACTTC
many,.,TRBV4-2,TRBJ1-6,CASSQEGFGFTDNSPLHF,TGTGCCAGCAGCCAAGAGGGCTTCGGGTTTACTGATAATTCACCCCTCCACTTT
few,.,TRBV7-9,TRBJ2-5,CASSFTGQHQETQYF,TGTGCCAGCAGCTTTACAGGGCAACACCAAGAGACCCAGTACTTC
many,.,TRBV20-1,TRBJ2-7,CSARDSRRDSYEQYF,TGCAGTGCTAGAGATAGTAGGCGGGACTCCTACGAGCAGTACTTC
many,.,TRBV3-1,TRBJ1-1,CASSHAGDTEAFF,TGTGCCAGCAGCCATGCAGGGGACACTGAAGCTTTCTTT